This T cell receptor beta chain is from a study of naive and memory T cell subsets. A UMI-containing oligonucleotide was joined by 3' ligation to the TCR cDNA template. RNA was extracted from roughly 2.6 ml of whole blood of healthy adults. Cells were not sorted; total RNA input targeted 1 to 1000 ng. Amplification of ligated cDNA took four PCR rounds with SP2 and nested alpha and beta constant primers. Blood and skin TCR RNA was reverse transcribed with alpha and beta constant primers. TCRdb reanalysed the 5' RACE reads using MiXCR and keeps one entry per CDR3 protein. The profile shows roughly 60,000 distinct CDR3 sequences, less than 10% of them singletons. This CDR3 is built from 15 residues. V gave up 5 bases and J gave up 4 bases; unmatched junction bases: 10. Germline V gene lookup returns CDR1 SGHAT and CDR2 FQNNGV.

This clonotype was sampled from a female donor in good health. The chain carries TRBV11-2 and TRBJ2-7; 8 bases match TRBD1. DNA of the CDR3: TGTGCCAGCAGCCGCGGACAGGGTGGGACTTACGAGCAGTACTTC. It is translated as CASSRGQGGTYEQYF.